These 32 T cell receptor beta chains were sequenced from one sample in a study of blood T cell repertoires in COVID-19. Generated by immunoSEQ multiplex PCR, the TCRdb table keeps only in-frame clones and is missing some. The sample lists around 440,000 clones; around 88% were seen once. The sequenced material came from peripheral blood. The receptors were gathered from a woman aged 45-65 years with COVID-19, enrolled during active disease.

The V gene is TRBV6-1, the J gene TRBJ2-2; 8 positions match TRBD1. The germline V gene encodes CDR1 MNHNS and CDR2 SASEGT. This CDR3 contains 16 residues. Germline trimming cut 1 base from V and 5 bases from J; bases unmatched to any gene: 6. Written as DNA, the CDR3 is TGTGCCAGCAGTGAAGTCGGACAGGGTTATACCGGGGAGCTGTTTTTT. Translated: CASSEVGQGYTGELFF.

This clone is a singleton in its sample. The V gene is TRBV30, the J gene TRBJ1-6, with 9 bases lining up with TRBD1. There are 17 residues in the CDR3. Germline assignment: CDR1 GTSNPN and CDR2 SVGIG (reference sequence). The V and J ends lost 3 bases and 6 bases, in that order; junction bases with no gene match: 12. The CDR3 nucleotides read TGTGCCTGGAGGGAAAAAGGACAGGGGACAACTAATTCACCCCTCCACTTT. Protein sequence: CAWREKGQGTTNSPLHF.

The J gene is TRBJ1-1, the V gene TRBV10-2; D possibly corresponds to TRBD1 (6 bases). Germline CDR1 and CDR2: WSHSY and SAAADI. Between the trimmed V and J ends, which lost 6 bases and 4 bases, there was a span of 12 bases. The CDR3 extends over 13 amino acids. CDR3 sequence (DNA): TGCGCCAGCAGCCTAGGGGGGGGCACTGAAGCTTTCTTT. Protein product: CASSLGGGTEAFF.

The chain is built from TRBV5-1 and TRBJ1-5, with 8 positions matching TRBD1. Trimming removed 4 bases from V and 2 bases from J; junction bases left unmatched: 2. The CDR3 runs 14 residues. The germline CDR1 and CDR2 sequences are SGHRS and YFSETQ. CDR3 DNA sequence: TGCGCCAGCAGCATGACAGGGGGCAATCAGCCCCAGCATTTT. Translated: CASSMTGGNQPQHF.

The chain combines TRBV7-6 with TRBJ1-2; D is undetermined. The V gene lost 5 bases and the J gene lost 5 bases, with 12 bases spanning the gap. This CDR3 comprises 13 residues. Germline loops: CDR1 SGHVS, CDR2 FNYEAQ. The CDR3 nucleotides are TGTGCCAGCAGCCCCCCTACGGGATATGGCTACACCTTC. It codes for CASSPPTGYGYTF.

V usage is TRBV5-1 and J usage is TRBJ1-2; TRBD1 agrees at 7 bases. Germline CDR1 and CDR2: SGHRS and YFSETQ. V trimming: 4 bases; J trimming: 2 bases; junction bases outside the gene matches: 14. The CDR3 has 17 residues. CDR3 nucleotides: TGCGCCAGCAGCCGAGGGATTCAGGGGGAAACGAACTATGGCTACACCTTC. Protein product: CASSRGIQGETNYGYTF. The full variable domain, its missing parts supplied by reference TRBV5-1 and TRBJ1-2, is KAGVTQTPRYLIKTRGQQVTLSCSPISGHRSVSWYQQTPGQGLQFLFEYFSETQRNKGNFPGRFSGRQFSNSRSEMNVSTLELGDSALYLCASSRGIQGETNYGYTFGSGTRLTVV.

This rearrangement joins TRBV25-1 to TRBJ1-1; possible D gene TRBD1, 5 bases. The CDR3 totals 13 residues. V was trimmed by 6 bases and J by 6 bases, leaving 14 bases between them. In germline, CDR1 is MGHDK, CDR2 SYGVNS. As DNA, the CDR3 is TGTGCCAGCAGGGGGCCGGGGGTGGCTGAAGCTTTCTTT. Protein sequence: CASRGPGVAEAFF.

The gene calls are TRBV20-1 and TRBJ1-2; the D is unclear. The V gene's germline CDR1 is DFQATT and CDR2 SNEGSKA (reference sequence). The CDR3 loop spans 10 amino acids. With 4 bases removed from V and 6 bases from J, the gap between germline ends came to 6 bases. The CDR3 protein is CSATRDGYTF. The CDR3, as DNA: TGCAGTGCTACCCGGGATGGCTACACCTTC.

This clone was observed once. This chain connects TRBV2 to TRBJ2-1; the match to TRBD1 covers 7 bases. V was pared by 1 base and J by 10 bases, with 10 bases of the junction left unmatched. The CDR3 consists of 15 residues. Germline V lookup: CDR1 SNHLY, CDR2 FYNNEI. The CDR3 sequence: CASSEGQGPWDEQFF. The CDR3 DNA sequence: TGTGCCAGCAGTGAAGGACAGGGTCCTTGGGACGAGCAGTTCTTC.

The chain combines TRBV29-1 with TRBJ2-7; 9 nucleotides agree with TRBD1. The CDR3 totals 13 residues. CDR1 and CDR2 from the germline V gene are SQVTM and ANQGSEA. Germline trimming cut 8 bases from V and 2 bases from J; bases unmatched to any gene: 7. The DNA of the CDR3 is TGCAGCTACAAGGGACAGGGAGCCTACGAGCAGTACTTC. Protein: CSYKGQGAYEQYF.

The V gene is TRBV3-1 (or the pseudogene TRBV3-2), the J gene TRBJ1-1; no clear D gene. Trimming pared 0 bases from V and 6 bases from J, leaving 14 bases between. The V gene's germline CDR1 is LGHDT and CDR2 YNNKEL (reference sequence). CDR3 length: 15 residues. The CDR3 protein is CASSQDRGQDSEAFF. The CDR3 nucleotides read TGTGCCAGCAGCCAAGATCGAGGTCAGGACTCTGAAGCTTTCTTT.

The rearrangement uses TRBV6-1 and TRBJ2-3; 10 nucleotides agree with TRBD2. Trimming at V came to 0 bases and at J to 9 bases, leaving 18 bases not matched to a gene. This CDR3 contains 19 residues. Germline CDR1 reads MNHNS; CDR2 reads SASEGT. This CDR3 is CASSEARVRVAGGTGTQYF. Written as DNA, the CDR3 is TGTGCCAGCAGTGAAGCCCGTGTAAGGGTAGCGGGGGGTACAGGGACGCAGTATTTT.

The chain joins TRBV4-1 to TRBJ2-2; D possibly corresponds to TRBD2 (5 bases). The V end was cut by 0 bases, the J end by 7 bases, with 12 bases between. The CDR3 totals 15 residues. Germline loops: CDR1 MGHRA, CDR2 YSYEKL. The CDR3 DNA reads TGCGCCAGCAGCCAAGATATTAGCGTTGACGGGGAGCTGTTTTTT. Translating it yields CASSQDISVDGELFF.

The J gene is TRBJ2-2, the V gene TRBV15, with TRBD1 matching over 8 bases. Germline V CDR1 and CDR2: LNHNV, YYDKDF (reference sequence). V was pared by 1 base and J by 6 bases, with 7 bases of the junction left unmatched. The CDR3 covers 16 residues. The CDR3 here is CATSRAGGSVAGELFF. CDR3 nucleotide sequence: TGTGCCACCAGCAGAGCAGGGGGCTCGGTCGCCGGGGAGCTGTTTTTT.

The chain links TRBV6-5 to TRBJ1-5; TRBD1 is a possible D gene (6 bases). CDR1 and CDR2 from the germline V gene are MNHEY and SVGAGI. The ends were cut back, 4 bases at V and 5 bases at J, with 18 bases in the middle. This CDR3 region has 16 residues. The CDR3 here is CASSWGFRGRDQPQHF. CDR3 DNA: TGTGCCAGCAGTTGGGGGTTCAGGGGAAGGGATCAGCCCCAGCATTTT.

The rearrangement links TRBV7-2 to TRBJ2-7, with TRBD2 identical over 13 bases. Germline values: CDR1 SGHTA, CDR2 FQGNSA. V trimming: 4 bases; J trimming: 3 bases; junction bases outside the gene matches: 3. The CDR3 contains 15 residues. The CDR3, as DNA: TGTGCCAGCAGCTCGGGACTAGCGGGGTACTACGAGCAGTACTTC. Residues: CASSSGLAGYYEQYF.

The rearrangement links TRBV6-2 or TRBV6-3 to TRBJ2-7; possible D gene TRBD1, 6 bases. Per the germline V gene, CDR1 is MNHEY and CDR2 is SVGEGT. Trimming cost V 6 bases and J 3 bases, with 18 bases left between them. The CDR3 loop spans 15 amino acids. DNA for the CDR3: TGTGCCAGCAGCCTTCCAGGGGCCCTGAACTACGAGCAGTACTTC. As protein: CASSLPGALNYEQYF.

J is TRBJ1-2 and V is TRBV11-2, with 9 bases that match TRBD1. The junction had 7 bases not matched to a gene; V was cut back by 5 bases and J by 3 bases. The germline CDR1 and CDR2 sequences are SGHAT and FQNNGV. This CDR3 is built from 15 residues. The CDR3 nucleotides read TGTGCCAGCAGCCCTAACAGGGGGCGAGACTATGGCTACACCTTC. Translated, it gives CASSPNRGRDYGYTF.

This chain links TRBV19 with TRBJ1-2; no definite D call. The CDR3 loop spans 12 amino acids. Looked up from germline, CDR1 is LNHDA and CDR2 is SQIVND (reference sequence). V was clipped by 5 bases and J by 4 bases, with 8 bases between them. The CDR3 region is CASSRGSYGYTF. The CDR3 DNA reads TGTGCCAGTAGTCGGGGATCCTATGGCTACACCTTC.

The chain has TRBV5-4 and TRBJ1-2, with 9 bases lining up with TRBD1. There are 13 residues in the CDR3. The germline V gene has CDR1 SGHNT and CDR2 YYREEE (reference sequence). Losses at the gene ends were 2 bases for V and 10 bases for J; bases not matched to a gene: 6. The CDR3, as DNA: TGTGCCAGCAGCTTCAGGGACAGGGCGCTCTACACCTTC. This codes for CASSFRDRALYTF.

This CDR3 reads CASSSPLRGGPETQYF. CDR3 nucleotide sequence: TGTGCCAGCAGCTCCCCCCTGCGGGGGGGGCCAGAGACCCAGTACTTC. The V and J genes are TRBV9 and TRBJ2-5, with 9 nucleotides matching TRBD2. Losses at the gene ends were 4 bases for V and 4 bases for J; bases not matched to a gene: 11. Per the germline V gene, CDR1 is SGDLS and CDR2 is YYNGEE. This CDR3 is 16 amino acids long.

The V gene is TRBV3-1 (or the pseudogene TRBV3-2), the J gene TRBJ2-2, with D possibly matching TRBD1 (6 bases). Deletions cut 3 bases from V and 6 bases from J, with 14 bases between. In germline, CDR1 is LGHDT, CDR2 YNNKEL (reference sequence). The CDR3 consists of 15 residues. The CDR3 here is CASSQTPGQPGELFF. For the CDR3, the DNA is TGTGCCAGCAGCCAGACTCCTGGACAGCCCGGGGAGCTGTTTTTT.

CDR3 in amino acids: CASSLGGGAIEAFF. The CDR3 nucleotides are TGTGCCAGCAGCTTAGGGGGAGGGGCAATTGAAGCTTTCTTT. V is TRBV7-9 and J is TRBJ1-1; TRBD1 might be the D (5 bases). Germline V gives CDR1 SEHNR, CDR2 FQNEAQ (reference sequence). The CDR3 spans 14 residues. V was clipped by 1 base and J by 7 bases, with 13 bases between them.

This chain connects TRBV5-1 to TRBJ2-3, with 8 bases identical to TRBD2. The germline CDR1 and CDR2 sequences are SGHRS and YFSETQ. V was clipped by 5 bases and J by 3 bases; unmatched bases: 11. This CDR3 contains 16 residues. CDR3 bases: TGCGCCAGCAGGTCTAAGCGGGGGCCAGGGACAGATACGCAGTATTTT. The encoded protein is CASRSKRGPGTDTQYF.

The J gene is TRBJ2-1, the V gene TRBV28; 15 nucleotides align to TRBD2. The CDR3 contains 17 residues. Trimming cost V 6 bases and J 4 bases; bases outside gene matches: 7. Germline CDR1 reads MDHEN; CDR2 reads SYDVKM. CDR3 sequence: CASSRGTSGGFYNEQFF. CDR3 in DNA: TGTGCCAGCAGCCGCGGGACTAGCGGGGGGTTTTACAATGAGCAGTTCTTC.

This sequence joins TRBV6-6 and TRBJ2-1; D gene unclear. V lost 6 bases, J lost 9 bases, and 15 bases lay in between. This CDR3 is built from 13 residues. CDR1 is MNHNY and CDR2 is SVGAGI in the germline V gene (reference sequence). CDR3 nucleotide sequence: TGTGCCAGCAGCCCTGTCAGTACGGGTGAGCAGTTCTTC. As protein: CASSPVSTGEQFF.

This CDR3 is CASTPSETGIRGNTIYF. The DNA of the CDR3 is TGTGCCAGCACTCCATCCGAAACAGGGATCCGGGGAAACACCATATATTTT. The chain joins TRBV6-6 to TRBJ1-3, with a possible D match to TRBD1 (6 bases). CDR1 and CDR2 from the germline V gene are MNHNY and SVGAGI (reference sequence). The CDR3 consists of 17 residues. V was cut by 7 bases and J by 4 bases, with 23 bases left in between.

This clone was seen just once. The V call is TRBV19, the J call TRBJ1-5; maybe TRBD1 (5 bases). CDR3 length: 16 residues. From germline, CDR1 is LNHDA and CDR2 SQIVND (reference sequence). Trimming left V 1 base short and J 0 bases short, with 10 bases between. The CDR3 bases are TGTGCCAGTAGTATAGGGGGGGGGTATAGCAATCAGCCCCAGCATTTT. Translating it yields CASSIGGGYSNQPQHF.

The chain carries TRBV2 and TRBJ1-2; D is uncertain. V dropped 8 bases and J dropped 2 bases, with 15 bases sitting between them. In germline, CDR1 is SNHLY, CDR2 FYNNEI. This CDR3 is built from 14 residues. CDR3 nucleotide sequence: TGTGCCAGCCGGAGGGAGACTTCAAACTATGGCTACACCTTC. Protein sequence: CASRRETSNYGYTF. The variable domain in full, with the rest retrieved from reference TRBV2 and TRBJ1-2, is EPEVTQTPSHQVTQMGQEVILRCVPISNHLYFYWYRQILGQKVEFLVSFYNNEISEKSEIFDDQFSVERPDGSNFTLKIRSTKLEDSAMYFCASRRETSNYGYTFGSGTRLTVV.

As to this clone: At the DNA level, this CDR3 is encoded by other sequences in the same sample as well. The chain joins TRBV7-9 to TRBJ2-7, with a possible D match to TRBD2 (6 bases). The CDR3 is 13 residues long. Germline lookup yields CDR1 SEHNR and CDR2 FQNEAQ (reference sequence). V lost 4 bases and J 0 bases, leaving 7 bases between the germline ends. The CDR3 DNA follows: TGTGCCAGCAGCTCCGGGGGCTCCTACGAGCAGTACTTC. Its translation: CASSSGGSYEQYF.

The chain couples TRBV18 to TRBJ2-3; maybe TRBD2 (6 bases). Germline CDR1 is KGHSH and CDR2 is LQKENI. This CDR3 is built from 15 residues. V was cut by 2 bases and J by 1 base, with 10 bases left in between. CDR3 region: CASSPRAGRTDTQYF. CDR3 DNA: TGTGCCAGCTCACCAAGAGCGGGCCGCACAGATACGCAGTATTTT. Full variable domain (remainder filled in from reference TRBV18 and TRBJ2-3): NAGVMQNPRHLVRRRGQEARLRCSPMKGHSHVYWYRQLPEEGLKFMVYLQKENIIDESGMPKERFSAEFPKEGPSILRIQQVVRGDSAAYFCASSPRAGRTDTQYFGPGTRLTVL.

This sequence joins TRBV11-2 and TRBJ2-7; 8 nucleotides match TRBD1. V shed 2 bases, J shed 3 bases, and the junction held 15 bases outside the gene matches. This CDR3 contains 18 residues. Germline V gene lookup returns CDR1 SGHAT and CDR2 FQNNGV. In DNA form, the CDR3 reads TGTGCCAGCAGCTTATTCGGACAGGGAGCTTCCTTGCGCTACGAGCAGTACTTC. It translates to CASSLFGQGASLRYEQYF. The complete variable domain, with remaining parts taken from reference TRBV11-2 and TRBJ2-7, reads EAGVAQSPRYKIIEKRQSVAFWCNPISGHATLYWYQQILGQGPKLLIQFQNNGVVDDSQLPKDRFSAERLKGVDSTLKIQPAKLEDSAVYLCASSLFGQGASLRYEQYFGPGTRLTVT.